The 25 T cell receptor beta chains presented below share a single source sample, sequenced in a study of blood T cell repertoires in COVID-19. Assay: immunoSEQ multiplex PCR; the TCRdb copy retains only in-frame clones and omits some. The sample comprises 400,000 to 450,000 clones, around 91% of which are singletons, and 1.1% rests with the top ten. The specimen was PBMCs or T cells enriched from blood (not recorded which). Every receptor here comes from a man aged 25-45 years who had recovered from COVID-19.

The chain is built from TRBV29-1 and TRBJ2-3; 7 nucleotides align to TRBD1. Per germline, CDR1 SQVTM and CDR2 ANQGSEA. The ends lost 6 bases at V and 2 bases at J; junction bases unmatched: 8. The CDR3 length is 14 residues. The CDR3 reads CSVTGSKFTDTQYF. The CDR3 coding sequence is TGCAGCGTGACAGGGAGTAAGTTCACAGATACGCAGTATTTT.

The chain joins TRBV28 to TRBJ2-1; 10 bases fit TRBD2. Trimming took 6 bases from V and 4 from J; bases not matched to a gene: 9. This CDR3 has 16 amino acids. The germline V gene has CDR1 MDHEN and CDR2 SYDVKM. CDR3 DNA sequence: TGTGCCAGCAGCCCGAGGCCAGCGGGAGGGTACAATGAGCAGTTCTTC. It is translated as CASSPRPAGGYNEQFF. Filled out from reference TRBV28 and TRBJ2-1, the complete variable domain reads DVKVTQSSRYLVKRTGEKVFLECVQDMDHENMFWYRQDPGLGLRLIYFSYDVKMKEKGDIPEGYSVSREKKERFSLILESASTNQTSMYLCASSPRPAGGYNEQFFGPGTRLTVL.

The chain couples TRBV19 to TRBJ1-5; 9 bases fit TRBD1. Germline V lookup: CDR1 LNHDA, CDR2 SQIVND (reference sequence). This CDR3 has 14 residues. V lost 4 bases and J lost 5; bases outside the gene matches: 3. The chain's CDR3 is CASSTDRGYQPQHF. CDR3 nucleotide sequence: TGTGCCAGTAGTACGGACAGGGGATATCAGCCCCAGCATTTT.

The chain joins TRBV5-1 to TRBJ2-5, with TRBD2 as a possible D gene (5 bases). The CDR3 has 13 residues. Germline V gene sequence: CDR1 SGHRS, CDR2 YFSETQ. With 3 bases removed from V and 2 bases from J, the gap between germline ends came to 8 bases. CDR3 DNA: TGCGCCAGCAGCTCGGGAATTCAAGAGACCCAGTACTTC. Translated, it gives CASSSGIQETQYF.

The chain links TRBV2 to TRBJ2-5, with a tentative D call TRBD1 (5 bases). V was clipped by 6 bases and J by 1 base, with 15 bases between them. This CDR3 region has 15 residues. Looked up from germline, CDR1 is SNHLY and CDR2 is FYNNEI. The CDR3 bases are TGTGCCAGCAGATTTCAGGGTGGCCTCCAAGAGACCCAGTACTTC. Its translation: CASRFQGGLQETQYF.

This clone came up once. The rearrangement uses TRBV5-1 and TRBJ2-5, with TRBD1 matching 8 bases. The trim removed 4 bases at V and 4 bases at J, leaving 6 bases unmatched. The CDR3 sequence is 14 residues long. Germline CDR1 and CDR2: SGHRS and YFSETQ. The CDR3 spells CASSGGQGLETQYF. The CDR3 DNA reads TGCGCCAGCAGCGGCGGACAGGGTTTAGAGACCCAGTACTTC.

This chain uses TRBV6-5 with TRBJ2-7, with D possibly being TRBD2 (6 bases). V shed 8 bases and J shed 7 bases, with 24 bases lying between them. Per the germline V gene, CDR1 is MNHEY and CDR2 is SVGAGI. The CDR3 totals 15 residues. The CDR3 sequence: CASGGGPGLPSEQYF. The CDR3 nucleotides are TGTGCCAGCGGAGGAGGTCCGGGACTCCCTTCGGAGCAGTACTTC.

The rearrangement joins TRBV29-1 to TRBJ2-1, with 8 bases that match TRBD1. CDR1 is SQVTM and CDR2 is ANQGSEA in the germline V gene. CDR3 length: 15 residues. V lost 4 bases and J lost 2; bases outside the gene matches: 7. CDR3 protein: CSVGRGQGTYNEQFF. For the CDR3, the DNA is TGCAGCGTTGGCCGCGGACAGGGCACCTACAATGAGCAGTTCTTC.

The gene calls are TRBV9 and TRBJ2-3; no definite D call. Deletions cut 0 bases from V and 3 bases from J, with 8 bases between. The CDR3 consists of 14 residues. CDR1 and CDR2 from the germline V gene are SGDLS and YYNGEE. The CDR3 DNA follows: TGTGCCAGCAGCGTAGAGTCTAGAACAGATACGCAGTATTTT. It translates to CASSVESRTDTQYF.

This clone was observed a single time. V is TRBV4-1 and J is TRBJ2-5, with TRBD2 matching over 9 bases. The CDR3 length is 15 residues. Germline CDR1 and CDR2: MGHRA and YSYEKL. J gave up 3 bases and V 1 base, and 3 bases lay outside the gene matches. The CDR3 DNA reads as TGCGCCAGCAGCCAAGGCGGGGGGGGCGAAGAGACCCAGTACTTC. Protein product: CASSQGGGGEETQYF.

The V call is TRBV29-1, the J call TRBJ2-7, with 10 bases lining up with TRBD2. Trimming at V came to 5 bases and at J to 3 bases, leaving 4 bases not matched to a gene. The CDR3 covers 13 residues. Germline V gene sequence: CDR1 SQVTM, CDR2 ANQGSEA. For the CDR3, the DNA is TGCAGCGTTCGTCGGACTAGCGGCTACGAGCAGTACTTC. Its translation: CSVRRTSGYEQYF.

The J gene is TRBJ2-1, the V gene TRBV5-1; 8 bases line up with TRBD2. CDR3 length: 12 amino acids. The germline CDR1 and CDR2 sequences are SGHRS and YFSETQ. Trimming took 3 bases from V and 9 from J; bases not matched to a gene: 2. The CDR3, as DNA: TGCGCCAGCAGCTCTAGCGGGCCTGAGCAGTTCTTC. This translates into CASSSSGPEQFF.

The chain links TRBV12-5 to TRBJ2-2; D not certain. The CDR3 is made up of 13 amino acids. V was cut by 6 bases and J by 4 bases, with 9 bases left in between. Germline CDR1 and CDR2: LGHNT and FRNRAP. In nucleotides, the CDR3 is TGTGCTAGTGGAGACACCTTCACCGGGGAGCTGTTTTTT. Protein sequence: CASGDTFTGELFF.

CDR3 coding DNA: TGCGCCAGCAGCCACACAACGGGGGGGGTACAGACTGAAGCTTTCTTT. This codes for CASSHTTGGVQTEAFF. V and J are TRBV4-1 and TRBJ1-1; D possibly corresponds to TRBD1 (5 bases). Germline CDR1 MGHRA, CDR2 YSYEKL. Trimming took 3 bases from V and 5 from J, leaving 19 bases between them. The length of the CDR3 is 16 residues.

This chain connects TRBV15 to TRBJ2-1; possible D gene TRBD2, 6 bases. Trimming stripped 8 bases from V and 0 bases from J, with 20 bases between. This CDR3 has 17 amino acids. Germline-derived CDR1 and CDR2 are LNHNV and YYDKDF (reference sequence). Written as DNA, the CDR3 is TGTGCCACCCACGTCTGGGCGGGATCAAGCTCCTACAATGAGCAGTTCTTC. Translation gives CATHVWAGSSSYNEQFF.

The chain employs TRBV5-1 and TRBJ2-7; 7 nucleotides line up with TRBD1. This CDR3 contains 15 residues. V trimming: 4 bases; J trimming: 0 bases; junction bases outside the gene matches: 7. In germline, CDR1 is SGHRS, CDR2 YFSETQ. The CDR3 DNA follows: TGCGCCAGCAGCCCACGACAGGGAGTCTCCTACGAGCAGTACTTC. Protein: CASSPRQGVSYEQYF.

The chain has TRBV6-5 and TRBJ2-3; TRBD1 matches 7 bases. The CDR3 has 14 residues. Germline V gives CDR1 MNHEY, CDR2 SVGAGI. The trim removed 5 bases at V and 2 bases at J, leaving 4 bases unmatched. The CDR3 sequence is CASSKGADTDTQYF. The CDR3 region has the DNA TGTGCCAGCAGTAAGGGGGCCGACACAGATACGCAGTATTTT.

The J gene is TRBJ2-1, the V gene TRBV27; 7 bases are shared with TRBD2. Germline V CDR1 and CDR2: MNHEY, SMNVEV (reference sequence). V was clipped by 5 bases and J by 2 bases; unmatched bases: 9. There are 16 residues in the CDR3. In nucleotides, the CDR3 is TGTGCCAGCAGTCCAGTGATAGCGGGCCCCTACAATGAGCAGTTCTTC. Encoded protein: CASSPVIAGPYNEQFF.

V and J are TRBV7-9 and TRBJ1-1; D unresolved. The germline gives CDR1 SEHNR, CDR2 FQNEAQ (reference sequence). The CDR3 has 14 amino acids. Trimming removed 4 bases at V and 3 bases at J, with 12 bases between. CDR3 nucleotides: TGTGCCAGCAGCTGGCGGGGATCTGACACTGAAGCTTTCTTT. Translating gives CASSWRGSDTEAFF.

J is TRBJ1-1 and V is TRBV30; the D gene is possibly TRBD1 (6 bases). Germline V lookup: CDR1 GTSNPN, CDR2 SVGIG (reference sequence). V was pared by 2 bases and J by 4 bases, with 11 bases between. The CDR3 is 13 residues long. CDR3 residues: CAWSPQGPTEAFF. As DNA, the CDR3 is TGTGCCTGGAGTCCCCAGGGGCCCACTGAAGCTTTCTTT. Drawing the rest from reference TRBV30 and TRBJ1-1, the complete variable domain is SQTIHQWPATLVQPVGSPLSLECTVEGTSNPNLYWYRQAAGRGLQLLFYSVGIGQISSEVPQNLSASRPQDRQFILSSKKLLLSDSGFYLCAWSPQGPTEAFFGQGTRLTVV.

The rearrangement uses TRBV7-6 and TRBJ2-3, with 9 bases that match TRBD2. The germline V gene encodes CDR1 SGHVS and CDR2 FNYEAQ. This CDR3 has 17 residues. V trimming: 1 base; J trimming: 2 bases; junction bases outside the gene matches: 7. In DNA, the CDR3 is TGTGCCAGCAGCTTAGAAGGACTAGCGACCTTCACAGATACGCAGTATTTT. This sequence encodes CASSLEGLATFTDTQYF.

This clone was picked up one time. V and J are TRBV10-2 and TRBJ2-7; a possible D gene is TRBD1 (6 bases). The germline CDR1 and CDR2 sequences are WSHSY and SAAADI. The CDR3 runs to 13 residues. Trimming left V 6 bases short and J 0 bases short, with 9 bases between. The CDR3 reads CASSGTSSYEQYF. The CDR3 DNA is TGCGCCAGCAGCGGGACAAGCTCCTACGAGCAGTACTTC.

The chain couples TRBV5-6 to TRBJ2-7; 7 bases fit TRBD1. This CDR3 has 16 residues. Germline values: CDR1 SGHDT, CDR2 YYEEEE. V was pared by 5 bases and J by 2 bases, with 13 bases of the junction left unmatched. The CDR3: CASRLNPTGSPYEQYF. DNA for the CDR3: TGTGCCAGCAGATTGAACCCGACAGGGAGCCCCTACGAGCAGTACTTC.

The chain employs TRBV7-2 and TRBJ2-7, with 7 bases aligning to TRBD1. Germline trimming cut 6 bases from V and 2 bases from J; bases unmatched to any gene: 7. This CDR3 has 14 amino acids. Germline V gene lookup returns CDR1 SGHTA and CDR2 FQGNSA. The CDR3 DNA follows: TGTGCCAGCAGGTCCCCGGGACAGCCCTACGAGCAGTACTTC. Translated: CASRSPGQPYEQYF. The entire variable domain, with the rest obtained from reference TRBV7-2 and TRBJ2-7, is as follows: GAGVSQSPSNKVTEKGKDVELRCDPISGHTALYWYRQSLGQGLEFLIYFQGNSAPDKSGLPSDRFSAERTGGSVSTLTIQRTQQEDSAVYLCASRSPGQPYEQYFGPGTRLTVT.

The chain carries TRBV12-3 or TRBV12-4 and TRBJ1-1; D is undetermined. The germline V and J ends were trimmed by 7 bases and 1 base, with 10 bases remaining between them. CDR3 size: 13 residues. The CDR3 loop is CASTVQENTEAFF. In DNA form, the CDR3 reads TGTGCCAGCACCGTACAAGAGAACACTGAAGCTTTCTTT.